Listed here is a single T cell receptor (beta chain). Its specificity is not known. This entry is derived from a study of T cell responses to AZD1222 COVID-19 vaccine. Study outcomes and limitations: Spike-specific TCRs gained breadth and depth after people received two AZD1222 doses. Epitopes outside B.1.351 and B.1.1.7 mutated regions reportedly drew nearly half of spike TCRs. Vaccine-related CD4 TCRs covered spike, predominating at 160-218 and 743-854.

The CDR3 totals 12 residues. V lost 5 bases to trimming and J lost 6 bases, with 8 bases between them. Germline V CDR1 and CDR2: MDHEN, SYDVKM. Profiled with immunoSEQ multiplex PCR; TCRdb holds only in-frame clones, not every one. The profile covers some 120,000 clones, with around 91% appearing a single time and about 4.1% taken by the ten largest. The chain uses TRBV28 and TRBJ1-5; D gene uncertain. The clonotype was recovered from an adult in good health. The source material was peripheral blood, sampled on day 0 of MenACWY control vaccination. CDR3 DNA sequence: TGTGCCAGCAGTACAAGGGTTCAGCCCCAGCATTTT. As protein: CASSTRVQPQHF.